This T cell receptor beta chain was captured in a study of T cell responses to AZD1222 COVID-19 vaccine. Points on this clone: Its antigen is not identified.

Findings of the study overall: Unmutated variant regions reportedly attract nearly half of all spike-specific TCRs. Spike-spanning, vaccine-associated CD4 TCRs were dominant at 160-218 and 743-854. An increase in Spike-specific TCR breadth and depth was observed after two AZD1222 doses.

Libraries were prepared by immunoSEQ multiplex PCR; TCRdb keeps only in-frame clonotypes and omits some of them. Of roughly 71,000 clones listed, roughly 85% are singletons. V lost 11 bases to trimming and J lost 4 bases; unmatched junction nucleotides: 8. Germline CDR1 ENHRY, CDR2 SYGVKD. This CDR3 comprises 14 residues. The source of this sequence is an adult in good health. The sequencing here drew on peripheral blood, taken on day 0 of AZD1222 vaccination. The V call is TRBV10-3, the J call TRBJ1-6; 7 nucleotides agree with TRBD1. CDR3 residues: CAHSRDSYNSPLHF. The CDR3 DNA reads TGTGCCCATTCTAGGGACAGTTATAATTCACCCCTCCACTTT.